Given below is one TCR beta chain in context. Its binding antigen is unknown. No clone much larger than this one lies a single base away; base qualities are absent. These data belong to a study of cytomegalovirus exposure and HLA in healthy donors (dated by TCRdb to 2017 to 2019). Study-wide context: An earlier analysis of about 530 of the donors reported about 260 Gb of sequence data and about 120 million unique TCR beta sequences obtained from some 200 million T cells. Roughly 300 gigabases of sequencing data and some 85 million unique TCR sequences were included in an early release covering 500 to 750 HLA-typed donors. Of the roughly 400 genotyped donors, about 80% fell in the genetic ancestry cluster associated with self-reported Caucasian donors. The study aimed to test whether signatures of past pathogen exposure could be identified by cataloging public T cell receptors. The study used immunosequencing to profile the T cell repertoires of several hundred subjects and linked those repertoires to cytomegalovirus serostatus. In addition to the first cohort of 650 to 750 subjects, a separate validation cohort of approximately 130 different subjects was used. To predict cytomegalovirus infection status, the study combined high-throughput TCR immunosequencing, statistical association of individual TCRs with disease status, and machine learning. A later analysis re-analyzed previously published TCR beta repertoires from approximately 670 donors and added high-resolution HLA genotyping to study TCR occurrence patterns. Rather than drawing on any new phenotypic data, the later analysis identified candidate immune exposures from TCR beta sequences and the way those sequences occurred across donors. An earlier analysis of 500 to 750 of the donors applied high-throughput TCR beta sequencing to assess whether each TCR beta V gene segment acted as functional or pseudogenic. Donor age, sex, ethnicity and CMV serostatus were collected together with the repertoire data. Genome-wide SNP genotypes for about 65% of the roughly 670 donors were used in a later genetic analysis, which treated that subset as a discovery cohort. Every discovery cohort repertoire had been produced on one sequencing platform. HLA typing included class I and class II loci at four-digit resolution. Typing coverage varied by locus: 629-630 donors for A, B, C, DRB1 and DQB1; around 560 for DQA1; over 600 for DPA1; roughly 450 for DPB1. Four to six DR-DQ haplotypes were handled as single units for association and clustering, since linkage in the cohort was strong. Across 398 genotyped donors of the cohort, an average of about 240,000 unique TCR beta nucleotide sequences per donor were sequenced, and roughly 20% of those sequences were non-productive.

Overall study results and their limits: Because HLA typing was unavailable for some donors at each locus, only the typed subset was used in association tests. Because the 87-base-pair reads could not distinguish some IMGT-functional V segments, including TRBV6-2 and TRBV6-3, those segments were excluded. The cohort was sequenced for TCR beta chains only, and without alpha or paired-chain data the features that could be detected were limited. V-gene and J-gene trimming of TCR beta chains was associated with a missense DCLRE1C variant in a later genetic analysis, and the association was replicated in an independent cohort. A later analysis found that TCR association rates varied across HLA loci, with DRB1 alleles showing the most associated TCRs and HLA-C alleles the fewest. Over 15 rarely observed V segments, including chromosome 9 orphons, were excluded from the earlier analysis of approximately 500 of the donors because counts were too low. CMV serostatus was the only immune exposure information available for the cohort. Linkage disequilibrium might explain the correlated functional status among segregating V segments, but an unknown experimental factor could not be excluded. A further reported finding was that TCR beta sequences accurately predicted the HLA-A and HLA-B alleles for most subjects in the first cohort. Three of the identified cytomegalovirus-associated TCR beta chains were confirmed in vitro to be specific for cytomegalovirus antigens. Most TCR sequences were seen in very few donors, while some public TCRs were found in many individuals. A cluster of highly shared sequence variants was judged likely to be a technical artifact of the sequencing pipeline. Assigning TCR associations to individual alleles was difficult when HLA alleles, especially DR and DQ, strongly co-occurred. An earlier analysis of approximately 500 of the donors showed that most TCR beta V segments appeared in productive rearrangements either about 90% or about 30% of the time, which broadly matched IMGT annotations. In a later analysis, most CMV-associated TCR beta chains were found to appear HLA-restricted, with HLA associations seemingly driven largely by CMV exposure. It was suggested by the authors that the approach could potentially be generalized to other disease states and immunological phenotypes. A later analysis associated 16,951 TCR beta sequences with specific HLA alleles at a false discovery rate of 0.05. Sequencing depth was assumed to be roughly uniform across donors in the presence/absence analyses, though that assumption may not hold. Compared with equally common non-associated chains, HLA-associated TCR beta chains in a later analysis were more clonally expanded and had lower generation probabilities. According to a later genetic analysis, donors in an Asian-associated ancestry cluster had fewer N-insertions in productive TCRs than the approximately 650-donor mean. The classifier was reported to diagnose cytomegalovirus status with high specificity and sensitivity in both the original cohort and the validation cohort. Several of the top co-occurrence clusters appeared to be linked to parvovirus B19, influenza, CMV and Epstein-Barr virus, according to a later analysis. The study listed 150 to 200 TCR beta chains as associated with cytomegalovirus.

The cohort consisted of 650 to 850 healthy bone marrow donors. At the time of sampling, all cohort members were nominally healthy, though unrecorded immune exposures were likely present. The donor was CMV seropositive and was included in the group of 250 to 350 seropositive cohort members. Each donor provided a peripheral blood sample, and peripheral blood mononuclear cells were used for TCR beta sequencing. Genomic DNA was extracted from the blood cell samples with the Qiagen DNeasy Blood Extraction Kit. The library was prepared using the immunoSEQ multiplex PCR assay. For the multiplex PCR, a mixture combining 60 forward primers for TCR Vbeta segments and 13 reverse primers for TCR Jbeta segments was used. The CDR3 region of rearranged TCR beta genes was amplified from genomic DNA by a multiplex PCR assay. On the Illumina HiSeq System, the amplified TCR beta libraries were sequenced as 87-base-pair reads. The original pipeline was this. Across the 600 to 700 repertoires, a later analysis counted about 81 million unique TCR beta chains, 9.5 million to 13 million of which were shared by at least two donors. Raw reads were error-corrected and collapsed into unique sequences by a nearest-neighbor algorithm in which closely related sequences were merged to remove PCR and sequencing errors. CDR3 sequences were aligned to IMGT reference sequences to assign V, D and J gene segments. For a sequence to be retained, at least a six-nucleotide match to both a V gene segment and a J gene segment was required. A rearrangement counted as productive if the CDR3 had no stop codons and remained in frame with V and J, and every other rearrangement counted as non-productive. CDR3 was defined according to IMGT convention as the region running from the second conserved V-encoded cysteine to the conserved J-encoded phenylalanine. In an earlier analysis of more than 550 of the donors, sequences lacking an unambiguous match to a single V gene segment were excluded. An earlier analysis of fewer than 750 of the donors called V segments functional above 56.7% productive rearrangements and segregating when the between-donor standard deviation exceeded 5%. A statistical classification framework was developed to diagnose cytomegalovirus status using the catalog of TCR beta chain sequences. In a later analysis, TCR nucleotide sequences were compared against IMGT/GENE-DB human TR gene sequences so that V and J genes could be assigned. In a later analysis, CDR3 sequences and most-parsimonious VDJ recombination scenarios were assigned using the TCRdist pipeline. In a later analysis, each TCR beta chain was defined by its CDR3 amino acid sequence together with its V-gene family, and reads lacking a unique V-gene family were excluded. To address suspected cross-contamination and a sequencing artifact, a later analysis removed 550 to 750 highly shared, low-generation-probability nucleotide sequences. A later analysis calculated a clonal expansion index for each public chain from normalized within-repertoire ranks of inferred template counts. In a later analysis, generation probabilities were computed using a VDJ recombination model fitted to out-of-frame rearrangements, and the results were checked against IGoR. A later analysis scored TCR-TCR, TCR-HLA and TCR-CMV co-occurrence with hypergeometric tests, applying a repertoire-size bias correction to TCR pairs. A later analysis estimated false discovery rates by permuting HLA or CMV assignments 20 times. In a later analysis, co-occurring TCRs were grouped using DBSCAN, with TCRdist sequence similarity added in when clustering inside HLA-allele-positive subsets. Repertoires with fewer than 30,000 or more than 120,000 public chains, plus five repertoires with anomalous nucleotide sharing, were excluded from co-occurrence clustering. What TCRdb holds here is the immuneACCESS table cut down to in-frame rearrangements. Part of the clones is not present; checked against another copy, under half of the missing clones reflect an unresolved V gene, and the others are unexplained. Clone size and the V and J calls come from that table; the DNA yielded D and trimming. The sample table contains 100,000 to 150,000 clones; only one count was recorded for about 74% of them. The ten biggest clones cover roughly 4% of the sample.

The CDR3, from cysteine to phenylalanine, totals 13 residues. Kept here is only the CDR3 DNA, which spans 39 bases and is read in frame from base 1. In the germline V gene, CDR1 corresponds to SNHLY and CDR2 to FYNNEI. Clipping removes 6 bases from V and 10 bases from J, with 6 as the unmatched junction base count. The sequenced sample consisted of PBMCs. This clonotype was obtained from a woman in her 50s in good health and CMV-seropositive. The sequence links TRBV2 to TRBJ1-6; the central 7 bases match TRBD1. For the CDR3, the sequence is CASRSGGGSPLHF. The sequenced DNA: TGTGCCAGCAGGTCAGGGGGAGGATCACCCCTCCACTTT.